This passage covers 23 T cell receptor beta chains from one sample sequenced in a study of neurological immune-mediated disorders (dated by TCRdb to the late 2010s). The library was generated by 5' RACE. Sequencing was performed on an Illumina HiSeq 2500. TCRdb applied fastp at Q25 and MiXCR to the public reads, then kept only in-frame beta chains. Rows merge per CDR3 protein into single entries with the most common DNA and genes. Within this sample are about 77,000 distinct CDR3 sequences, with 9.4% of them counted one time only. The ten biggest clones cover less than 2% of the sample. Sequencing was done on a sample of PBMCs. These receptors were taken from a man aged 45 to 65 in good health.

This clonotype showed up many times. V is TRBV5-1 and J is TRBJ2-7, with 8 bases lining up with TRBD1. This CDR3 is built from 13 residues. Per germline, CDR1 SGHRS and CDR2 YFSETQ. Trimming removed 3 bases from V and 6 bases from J; junction bases left unmatched: 5. DNA for the CDR3: TGCGCCAGCAGCTCAGACAGGGGTAGCGAGCAGTACTTC. Translated, it gives CASSSDRGSEQYF.

This clonotype was seen at least ten times. The chain recombines TRBV9 with TRBJ2-2; D is perhaps TRBD1 (6 bases). Trimming took 4 bases from V and 0 from J, leaving 10 bases between them. Germline lookup yields CDR1 SGDLS and CDR2 YYNGEE. The CDR3 contains 15 residues. CDR3 DNA: TGTGCCAGCAGCCCGGGACACGCGAACACCGGGGAGCTGTTTTTT. Translating it yields CASSPGHANTGELFF.

This clonotype was counted ten times or more. V and J are TRBV5-1 and TRBJ1-1; the D gene is possibly TRBD1 (5 bases). Germline V gene sequence: CDR1 SGHRS, CDR2 YFSETQ. This CDR3 contains 16 residues. Trimming removed 0 bases from V and 4 bases from J, with 16 bases in between. The CDR3 bases are TGCGCCAGCAGCTTGGTGGGGGGTAGTCTGAGCACTGAAGCTTTCTTT. This encodes CASSLVGGSLSTEAFF.

This clonotype was picked up many times. The rearrangement uses TRBV18 and TRBJ2-5; the match to TRBD1 covers 9 bases. V gave up 3 bases and J gave up 5 bases; unmatched junction bases: 4. The CDR3 has 14 residues. In germline, CDR1 is KGHSH, CDR2 LQKENI. The CDR3 coding sequence is TGTGCCAGCTCACCTACAGGGGGCACTGAGACCCAGTACTTC. The encoded protein is CASSPTGGTETQYF.

This clonotype was recorded many times. V gene TRBV7-2 combines with J gene TRBJ2-3; TRBD2 agrees at 9 bases. The CDR3 has 16 residues. After removal of 4 bases from V and 0 bases from J, the junction contained 5 bases not matched to a gene. CDR1 and CDR2 from the germline V gene are SGHTA and FQGNSA. CDR3: CASSWGGRASTDTQYF. The CDR3 coding sequence is TGTGCCAGCAGCTGGGGCGGGAGGGCTAGCACAGATACGCAGTATTTT.

This clonotype has a count of ten or more. The CDR3 region is CASSSPGSFYNEQFF. The CDR3 nucleotides are TGTGCCAGCAGCTCCCCGGGATCCTTCTACAATGAGCAGTTCTTC. The V gene is TRBV7-2, the J gene TRBJ2-1; D might be TRBD2 (5 bases). Germline CDR1 is SGHTA and CDR2 is FQGNSA. Trimming left V 4 bases short and J 3 bases short, with 13 bases between. The length of the CDR3 is 15 residues.

This clonotype was seen a few times. The J gene is TRBJ1-2, the V gene TRBV5-5; D gene uncertain. V was cut by 6 bases and J by 3 bases, with 18 bases left in between. This CDR3 has 15 residues. Germline loops: CDR1 SGHKS, CDR2 YYEKEE (reference sequence). CDR3 region: CASTPVWDSYYGYTF. Written as DNA, the CDR3 is TGTGCCAGCACCCCGGTCTGGGATTCGTACTATGGCTACACCTTC.

This clonotype was counted ten times or more. The chain carries TRBV7-9 and TRBJ2-7; D tentatively reads TRBD1 or TRBD2 (6 bases each). The CDR3 is made up of 14 amino acids. The V gene lost 4 bases and the J gene lost 5 bases, with 15 bases spanning the gap. CDR1 and CDR2 from the germline V gene are SEHNR and FQNEAQ (reference sequence). The CDR3 coding sequence is TGTGCCAGCAGCTGGGGGGCGGGAAGCCACGAGCAGTACTTC. It translates to CASSWGAGSHEQYF.

Many counts were recorded for this clonotype. This chain links TRBV7-9 with TRBJ1-1, with D uncertain. The V end lost 1 base, the J end lost 6 bases, and 6 bases lay between the germline ends. Germline-derived CDR1 and CDR2 are SEHNR and FQNEAQ (reference sequence). The CDR3 runs 12 residues. CDR3 DNA: TGTGCCAGCAGCTTAGTTAGTGCTGAAGCTTTCTTT. It translates to CASSLVSAEAFF.

In its sample, this clonotype was seen many times. V usage is TRBV5-1 and J usage is TRBJ2-3, with 13 bases matching TRBD2. Germline V gene lookup returns CDR1 SGHRS and CDR2 YFSETQ. After removal of 3 bases from V and 6 bases from J, the junction contained 10 bases not matched to a gene. This CDR3 is 17 amino acids long. CDR3 nucleotide sequence: TGCGCCAGCAGCTCCCGGACTAGCGGGGGCCCCGGGGATACGCAGTATTTT. This sequence encodes CASSSRTSGGPGDTQYF.

To note about this clonotype: It may be a read error: a sequence one base away is much more abundant. The chain has TRBV20-1 and TRBJ1-1; D is ambiguous. V shed 5 bases and J shed 4 bases, with 17 bases lying between them. Germline assignment: CDR1 DFQATT and CDR2 SNEGSKA (reference sequence). The CDR3 contains 14 residues. The chain's CDR3 is CSAWEEGAFTEAFF. For the CDR3, the DNA is TGCAGTGCTTGGGAAGAGGGCGCCTTCACTGAAGCTTTCTTT.

This clonotype was counted many times. The chain joins TRBV7-2 to TRBJ2-4; D gene uncertain. The germline CDR1 and CDR2 sequences are SGHTA and FQGNSA. Trimming took off 5 bases at V and 7 bases at J, with 6 bases between the two ends. This CDR3 is 11 amino acids long. The CDR3 DNA follows: TGTGCCAGCAGCCTTGGGAACATTCAGTACTTC. Protein: CASSLGNIQYF.

This clonotype was recorded many times. The rearrangement uses TRBV27 and TRBJ1-1; maybe TRBD1 (5 bases). The V end was cut by 5 bases, the J end by 0 bases, with 10 bases between. Per germline, CDR1 MNHEY and CDR2 SMNVEV (reference sequence). This CDR3 spans 14 amino acids. Written as DNA, the CDR3 is TGTGCCAGCAGTCCCGGGGGGATGAACACTGAAGCTTTCTTT. Its protein product is CASSPGGMNTEAFF.

Many counts were recorded for this clonotype. The chain joins TRBV5-1 to TRBJ2-5; TRBD2 agrees at 16 bases. The trim removed 4 bases at V and 4 bases at J, leaving 4 bases unmatched. CDR1 and CDR2 (germline): SGHRS, YFSETQ. There are 16 residues in the CDR3. CDR3 sequence (DNA): TGCGCCAGCAGCACGGGACTAGCGGGAGGGTCAGAGACCCAGTACTTC. This gives the protein CASSTGLAGGSETQYF.

This clonotype showed up many times. The J gene is TRBJ2-5, the V gene TRBV28; tentatively, D is TRBD1 (5 bases). CDR1 is MDHEN and CDR2 is SYDVKM in the germline V gene. With 8 bases removed from V and 4 bases from J, the gap between germline ends came to 14 bases. The CDR3 spans 13 residues. CDR3 DNA sequence: TGTGCCAGCTATACAGGATACTCAGAGACCCAGTACTTC. Translation gives CASYTGYSETQYF.

This clonotype came up many times. The chain joins TRBV9 to TRBJ1-3; no reliable D call. The CDR3 extends over 13 amino acids. The V end was cut by 0 bases, the J end by 8 bases, with 9 bases between. Germline loops: CDR1 SGDLS, CDR2 YYNGEE. This chain's CDR3 is CASSVGIEDTIYF. The CDR3 bases are TGTGCCAGCAGCGTAGGCATTGAAGACACCATATATTTT.

The sample holds many counts of this clonotype. V gene TRBV28 combines with J gene TRBJ2-3; TRBD2 matches at 9 bases. The junction had 10 bases not matched to a gene; V was cut back by 4 bases and J by 2 bases. The germline gives CDR1 MDHEN, CDR2 SYDVKM. The CDR3 runs 17 residues. CDR3 protein: CASSSYGGRALTDTQYF. The CDR3 region has the DNA TGTGCCAGCAGTTCCTATGGCGGGAGGGCCCTCACAGATACGCAGTATTTT.

This clonotype was counted at least ten times. The rearrangement joins TRBV29-1 to TRBJ2-7, with D possibly TRBD1 on 6 matching bases. Germline values: CDR1 SQVTM, CDR2 ANQGSEA. Trimming cost V 8 bases and J 1 base, with 18 bases left between them. The CDR3 extends over 14 amino acids. The CDR3 DNA reads as TGCAGCATAAGTGGGGCAGGGGCTTCCTACGAGCAGTACTTC. Amino acid sequence: CSISGAGASYEQYF.

This clonotype appeared many times. The chain uses TRBV28 and TRBJ1-4, with TRBD1 as a possible D gene (5 bases). The CDR3 runs 18 residues. Germline lookup yields CDR1 MDHEN and CDR2 SYDVKM. The ends were cut back, 6 bases at V and 6 bases at J, with 26 bases in the middle. The CDR3 coding sequence is TGTGCCAGCAGCCCTGGGTCGGGGACGGGACCTGGGTATGAAAAACTGTTTTTT. This codes for CASSPGSGTGPGYEKLFF.

This clonotype was seen many times. The chain uses TRBV7-2 and TRBJ2-3; weak D call: TRBD2 (6 bases). Germline lookup yields CDR1 SGHTA and CDR2 FQGNSA. This CDR3 region has 13 residues. Trimming shortened V by 9 bases and J by 7 bases, and 17 bases separated the two germline ends. The CDR3 DNA reads as TGTGCCAGTACCGGGACTGCCAGGCATACGCAGTATTTT. It is translated as CASTGTARHTQYF. The whole variable domain, filled in from reference TRBV7-2 and TRBJ2-3, reads GAGVSQSPSNKVTEKGKDVELRCDPISGHTALYWYRQSLGQGLEFLIYFQGNSAPDKSGLPSDRFSAERTGGSVSTLTIQRTQQEDSAVYLCASTGTARHTQYFGPGTRLTVL.

This clonotype was detected ten times or more. V gene TRBV28 combines with J gene TRBJ2-7, with TRBD2 as a possible D gene (5 bases). The V and J ends lost 1 base and 6 bases respectively, with 16 bases between them. CDR3 length: 15 amino acids. CDR1 and CDR2 from the germline V gene are MDHEN and SYDVKM. For the CDR3, the DNA is TGTGCCAGCAGTTTATATGCGGGCAAGGCCAGCGAGCAGTACTTC. Amino acids: CASSLYAGKASEQYF. Combining the CDR3 with reference TRBV28 and TRBJ2-7 gives the whole variable domain DVKVTQSSRYLVKRTGEKVFLECVQDMDHENMFWYRQDPGLGLRLIYFSYDVKMKEKGDIPEGYSVSREKKERFSLILESASTNQTSMYLCASSLYAGKASEQYFGPGTRLTVT.

Many counts were recorded for this clonotype. V gene TRBV2 combines with J gene TRBJ1-3, with TRBD1 as a possible D gene (5 bases). Trimming took 7 bases from V and 3 from J, leaving 10 bases between them. There are 13 residues in the CDR3. Per the germline V gene, CDR1 is SNHLY and CDR2 is FYNNEI. The CDR3 DNA follows: TGTGCCAGCACTAGGGGTTATGGAAACACCATATATTTT. It yields the protein CASTRGYGNTIYF.

In its sample, this clonotype was seen many times. The chain links TRBV7-2 to TRBJ2-7; 9 positions match TRBD1. The CDR3 is made up of 14 amino acids. J lost 5 bases, V lost 6 bases, and 8 bases had no gene match. Germline CDR1 reads SGHTA; CDR2 reads FQGNSA. The CDR3 DNA sequence: TGTGCCAGCAGTCAGGACAGGGGCCCCCACGAGCAGTACTTC. It yields the protein CASSQDRGPHEQYF.